Presented here are 10 T cell receptor beta chains from one specimen sequenced in a study of blood T cell repertoires in COVID-19. Using immunoSEQ multiplex PCR, the repertoire was profiled, and TCRdb retains in-frame clones only, with some absent. The sample shows over 250,000 clones, approximately 85% of them seen only once. Sequencing input: peripheral blood. These receptors were collected from a woman aged 70-85 years with acute or convalescent COVID-19.

This chain joins TRBV7-6 and TRBJ2-3; D call uncertain. V shed 5 bases and J shed 5 bases, with 11 bases lying between them. Per the germline V gene, CDR1 is SGHVS and CDR2 is FNYEAQ. This CDR3 contains 13 residues. The CDR3 DNA follows: TGTGCCAGCAGCCCAAACTCCGGAGATACGCAGTATTTT. Amino acids: CASSPNSGDTQYF.

The rearrangement links TRBV3-1 (or the pseudogene TRBV3-2) to TRBJ2-1; tentative D call: TRBD2 (6 bases). Germline V gives CDR1 LGHDT, CDR2 YNNKEL (reference sequence). The CDR3 is made up of 17 amino acids. V gave up 7 bases and J gave up 5 bases, with 24 bases separating them. CDR3 protein: CASNLAGGSGPNNEQFF. DNA of the CDR3: TGTGCCAGCAACCTTGCCGGGGGAAGTGGTCCGAACAATGAGCAGTTCTTC.

The chain uses TRBV19 and TRBJ1-5; unclear D gene. The germline V gene has CDR1 LNHDA and CDR2 SQIVND (reference sequence). V lost 8 bases and J 5 bases, leaving 13 bases between the germline ends. The CDR3 consists of 13 residues. The CDR3 here is CASARVSDQPQHF. As DNA, the CDR3 is TGTGCCAGTGCGAGGGTGAGTGATCAGCCCCAGCATTTT.

V gene TRBV10-3 combines with J gene TRBJ1-1; D is undetermined. Germline V gene data show CDR1 as ENHRY and CDR2 as SYGVKD. There are 14 residues in the CDR3. V was shortened by 3 bases and J by 1 base, with 9 bases between the two germline ends. The CDR3 DNA is TGTGCCATCAGTGAAACAGCAAAGAACACTGAAGCTTTCTTT. Its protein is CAISETAKNTEAFF.

This chain connects TRBV20-1 to TRBJ1-1, with D hard to call. The germline V gene encodes CDR1 DFQATT and CDR2 SNEGSKA (reference sequence). The CDR3 spans 13 residues. Trimming cost V 3 bases and J 1 base, with 9 bases left between them. This CDR3 is CSASTNRNTEAFF. Here the CDR3 DNA reads TGCAGTGCTAGTACTAATAGGAACACTGAAGCTTTCTTT.

V and J are TRBV9 and TRBJ1-2; 7 positions agree with TRBD1. V lost 0 bases and J lost 7; bases outside the gene matches: 12. CDR3 length: 16 amino acids. Germline V CDR1 and CDR2: SGDLS, YYNGEE. CDR3 region: CASSVDLLDRAGGYTF. The DNA for the CDR3 is TGTGCCAGCAGCGTAGACCTCCTCGACAGGGCGGGTGGCTACACCTTC. Full variable domain (remainder filled in from reference TRBV9 and TRBJ1-2): DSGVTQTPKHLITATGQRVTLRCSPRSGDLSVYWYQQSLDQGLQFLIQYYNGEERAKGNILERFSAQQFPDLHSELNLSSLELGDSALYFCASSVDLLDRAGGYTFGSGTRLTVV.

This clone showed up just a few times. V gene TRBV18 combines with J gene TRBJ2-7, with TRBD1 matching over 9 bases. The CDR3 spans 16 residues. Germline V CDR1 and CDR2: KGHSH, LQKENI. V lost 4 bases and J lost 1; bases outside the gene matches: 8. The chain's CDR3 is CASSRGTGGRSYEQYF. CDR3 DNA sequence: TGTGCCAGCTCACGAGGAACAGGGGGCCGTTCCTACGAGCAGTACTTC.

Details on this clone: The sample has other DNA sequences that encode this CDR3 too. This chain links TRBV5-1 with TRBJ1-1, with D unresolved. Germline V gives CDR1 SGHRS, CDR2 YFSETQ. The CDR3 has 15 amino acids. V lost 0 bases and J 2 bases, leaving 11 bases between the germline ends. CDR3 amino acids: CASSLAGFSNTEAFF. The DNA for the CDR3 is TGCGCCAGCAGCTTGGCGGGTTTTAGTAACACTGAAGCTTTCTTT.

The chain joins TRBV20-1 to TRBJ1-2; perhaps TRBD1 as D (6 bases). CDR1 is DFQATT and CDR2 is SNEGSKA in the germline V gene (reference sequence). V was shortened by 7 bases and J by 10 bases, with 16 bases between the two germline ends. The CDR3 length is 11 residues. The CDR3 nucleotides read TGCAGTGGGATTCAGGGGTCGGCCTACACCTTC. Translation gives CSGIQGSAYTF.

This chain links TRBV20-1 with TRBJ1-6; D is ambiguous. Germline assignment: CDR1 DFQATT and CDR2 SNEGSKA (reference sequence). Trimming pared 3 bases from V and 4 bases from J, leaving 19 bases between. The CDR3 has 17 residues. CDR3 in DNA: TGCAGTGCTAGTGATTTAGAGGCGTTCGATTATAATTCACCCCTCCACTTT. It specifies CSASDLEAFDYNSPLHF.